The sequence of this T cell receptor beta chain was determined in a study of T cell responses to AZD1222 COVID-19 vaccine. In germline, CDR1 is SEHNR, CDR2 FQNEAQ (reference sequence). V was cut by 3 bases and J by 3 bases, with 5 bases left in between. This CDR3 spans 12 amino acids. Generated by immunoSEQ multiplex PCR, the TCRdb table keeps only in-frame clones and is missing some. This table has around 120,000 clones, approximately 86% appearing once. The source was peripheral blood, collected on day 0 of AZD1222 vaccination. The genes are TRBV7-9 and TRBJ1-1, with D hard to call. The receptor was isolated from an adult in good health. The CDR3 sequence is CASSLQHTEAFF. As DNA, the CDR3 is TGTGCCAGCAGCTTGCAACACACTGAAGCTTTCTTT.